This note documents a single TCR beta chain sequence. Its antigen remains unidentified. No base quality information exists; no much larger clone differs at one position. The trim is 4 bases for V and 4 bases for J, with a gap of 10 bases between the germline ends. According to the germline V gene, CDR1 reads KGHSH and CDR2 reads LQKENI. From cysteine to phenylalanine, the CDR3 is 13 amino acids long. Solely the CDR3 DNA is kept, with 39 bases framed from the first base. RNA was extracted with the RNeasy kit and roughly 0.45 to 1 ug was reverse transcribed using random hexamers. The immunoSEQ multiplex PCR assay, covering 54 Vbeta and 13 Jbeta segments, was used to amplify TCR beta CDR3 regions. Bias from PCR amplification was corrected by using a synthetic template baseline for primer optimization and for computational correction. The authors' pipeline ran thus. Reads were annotated to V, D and J genes per IMGT and analyzed with immunoSEQ Analyzer, keeping only productive sequences. Clonality was calculated as one minus the Shannon entropy normalized by log2 of the number of productive unique sequences. For each patient and control, public and private clones were evaluated among the 100 most prevalent clones. Clones were defined as Susac-specific if absent from the healthy and MS cohorts, from some 1,000 published viral clones and from other ImmuneACCESS disease sequences. TCRdb cleaned the public reads at Q25 with fastp, built clones with MiXCR and kept in-frame beta chains. Rows matching on CDR3 protein sequence are summarized as one entry with the most common DNA and genes. TCRdb, not the original authors, processed these V and J calls. Within this sample are approximately 120,000 distinct CDR3 sequences, with under 95% of them counted one time only. The ten largest clones take up around 0.12% of the sample.

The record originates from a study of CD8 T cells in Susac syndrome (dated by TCRdb to 2018 to 2020). About the full investigation: Repertoire sequencing was used to test whether CD8+ T cell activation and differentiation in Susac syndrome was antigen driven. The study compared CD8+ T cell repertoire clonality among over ten healthy donors, 14 Susac syndrome patients and about 16 multiple sclerosis patients. What the authors observed across the whole study: The number of individuals in the TCR sequencing and HLA analysis was acknowledged as relatively small.

High-throughput TCR beta sequencing profiled peripheral blood CD8+ and CD4+ T cells from healthy donors, Susac syndrome patients and multiple sclerosis patients. The healthy donors served as controls matched for age and sex. Bulk CD8+ and CD4+ T cells were purified by magnetic negative isolation, while CD8+ TEMRA cells were enriched using FACS. Blood was drawn into EDTA tubes, processed within 24 hours, and PBMCs were isolated by density gradient centrifugation. PBMCs intended for TCR sequencing were cryopreserved in liquid nitrogen and thawed later in a water bath at 37 degrees C. The sorted or isolated CD4+, CD8+ and CD8+ TEMRA cells reached a purity of at least 90%.

This TCR was sampled from a human donor in good health. Input material: CD8+ T cells from PBMCs. The chain uses TRBV18 and TRBJ1-1; D gene: possibly TRBD1, on 5 matching bases. CDR3 loop: CASSRGTITEAFF. The nucleotide sequence is given as TGTGCCAGCTCACGGGGGACGATCACTGAAGCTTTCTTT.